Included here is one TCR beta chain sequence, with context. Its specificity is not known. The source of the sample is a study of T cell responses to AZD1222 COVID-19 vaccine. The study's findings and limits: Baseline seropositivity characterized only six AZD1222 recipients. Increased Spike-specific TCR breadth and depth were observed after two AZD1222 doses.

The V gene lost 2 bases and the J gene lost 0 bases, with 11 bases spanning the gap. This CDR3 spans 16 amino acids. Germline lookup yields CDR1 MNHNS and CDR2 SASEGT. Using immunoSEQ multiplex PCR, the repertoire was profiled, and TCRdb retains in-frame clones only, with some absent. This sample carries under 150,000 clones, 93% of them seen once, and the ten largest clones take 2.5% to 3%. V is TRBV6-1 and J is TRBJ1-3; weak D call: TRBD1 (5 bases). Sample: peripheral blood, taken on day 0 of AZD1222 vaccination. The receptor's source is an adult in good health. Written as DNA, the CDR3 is TGTGCCAGCAGTGAATACCCAGGGTTCTCTGGAAACACCATATATTTT. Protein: CASSEYPGFSGNTIYF.